The TCR beta chain described here comes from a study of blood T cell repertoires in COVID-19. Across the whole study: COVID-19 samples, acute and convalescent, were from the United States, Italy and Spain. From T cells, B-cell-depleted T cells, or PBMCs came the material, which was cDNA or gDNA.

Sequencing used immunoSEQ multiplex PCR; TCRdb keeps in-frame clones, though not all of them. The sample includes fewer than 250,000 clones, around 82% of them seen just once. CDR1 and CDR2 (germline): SNHLY, FYNNEI. The CDR3 is made up of 10 amino acids. This clone was found a few times. An end of the junction differs from the germline gene, which may be a read error. This rearrangement joins TRBV2 to TRBJ1-4; perhaps TRBD1 as D (6 bases). The sequenced material came from peripheral blood. The sequence came from a woman between 40 and 55 years old with acute or convalescent COVID-19. Written as DNA, the CDR3 is TGTGCCAGCACCGAGGGACATACGGTTTTT. Amino acid sequence: CASTEGHTVF.